This TCR beta chain derives from a study of blood T cells in healthy people across ages. Study-level points and caveats: Long-lived donors carried more naive CD4+ cells and greater diversity than aged donors.

The total RNA that was extracted per sample amounted to at least 6 micrograms. The second PCR ran roughly 6 to 11 cycles with a sample-barcoded 5' primer and J-beta primers. TCRdb reprocessed the 5' RACE reads via MiXCR and lists one record per CDR3 protein. The data show about 1.5 million distinct CDR3 sequences, about 43% seen once. Germline V gene lookup returns CDR1 MNHEY and CDR2 SMNVEV (reference sequence). Unmatched junction bases numbered 7, after V lost 6 bases and J lost 6 bases. This CDR3 comprises 13 residues. This clonotype was seen a few times. Its cognate antigen is unknown. The chain employs TRBV27 and TRBJ1-2; 7 positions match TRBD1. The source of this sequence is a woman between 18 and 30 years old in good health. The sequencing input was blood. The CDR3 DNA sequence: TGTGCCAGCAGGCTCAACAGGGGTGATGGCTACACCTTC. Translating it yields CASRLNRGDGYTF.